The subject of this entry is one T cell receptor (beta chain). Its antigen is as yet unknown. A much larger clonotype is one base distant, so this may be a read error. Germline values: CDR1 ENHRY, CDR2 SYGVKD. The CDR3 loop spans 14 amino acids. Sample-barcoded 5' priming and a J-beta primer mix drove a second PCR of 7 to 11 cycles. TCRdb reprocessed the 5' RACE reads via MiXCR and lists one record per CDR3 protein. Here the sample spans 1.5 million to 2 million distinct CDR3 sequences, about 30% being singletons. Per individual sample, total RNA of at least 6 micrograms was extracted. These data belong to a study of blood T cells in healthy people across ages. Study results and caveats: Naive T cell percentage strongly correlated with TCR beta diversity.

The rearrangement joins TRBV10-3 to TRBJ2-7; the match to TRBD1 covers 7 bases. This clonotype originated in a woman in her twenties or thirties in good health. Sequenced sample: blood. The CDR3 is CTIRSLGQTYEQYF. In nucleotides, the CDR3 is TGTACCATCAGATCATTGGGACAGACCTACGAGCAGTACTTC.